These 13 T cell receptor beta chains came from one sample sequenced in a study of cytomegalovirus exposure and HLA in healthy donors (dated by TCRdb to about 2017). The method was the immunoSEQ multiplex PCR assay. A mixture of 60 forward primers for TCR Vbeta segments and 13 reverse primers for TCR Jbeta segments was used in the multiplex PCR. Sourced from immuneACCESS, this table was stored by TCRdb with only in-frame sequences that have V and J called. A share of the clones is absent; for the studies checked, an unresolved V gene accounts for under half, and the remainder has no known explanation. This sample has around 160,000 clones in its table, and 75% to 80% of those were observed once. The top ten constitute approximately 2.9% of the sample. Sequenced material: PBMCs. The source is a man in his forties in good health and CMV-seropositive.

This clone has only one observation. At one of its ends the junction is not consistent with the germline gene, which may arise from a read error. This chain joins TRBV7-9 and TRBJ2-1, with D possibly matching TRBD1 (5 bases). The CDR3 is made up of 15 amino acids. Germline CDR1 SEHNR, CDR2 FQNEAQ (reference sequence). This chain's CDR3 is CSSSPTGTRYNEQFF. The CDR3 nucleotides read TGTTCCAGCAGCCCAACAGGAACCCGGTACAATGAGCAGTTCTTC.

The chain joins TRBV6-5 to TRBJ2-7; tentative D call: TRBD2 (5 bases). Germline loops: CDR1 MNHEY, CDR2 SVGAGI. Trimming took 0 bases from V and 0 from J, leaving 12 bases between them. This CDR3 comprises 16 residues. CDR3: CASSYSRAPGSYEQYF. CDR3 in DNA: TGTGCCAGCAGTTACTCGAGGGCCCCGGGCTCCTACGAGCAGTACTTC.

Details on this clone: At one boundary the junction diverges from the germline segment, which might be a read error. V is TRBV4-1 and J is TRBJ2-1; 7 bases align to TRBD1. This CDR3 contains 14 residues. Per the germline V gene, CDR1 is MGHRA and CDR2 is YSYEKL. The CDR3 DNA reads as TGCGCCAGCAGCCAAGAAGGGGACAGTAATGAGCAGCTCTTC. Translated: CASSQEGDSNEQLF.

This clone was counted once. CDR3 residues: CAWSVRRGRAGMQFF. The CDR3 coding sequence is TGTGCCTGGAGTGTTCGGCGCGGGAGGGCCGGAATGCAGTTCTTC. This rearrangement joins TRBV30 to TRBJ2-1; the match to TRBD2 covers 9 bases. Germline CDR1 GTSNPN, CDR2 SVGIG (reference sequence). This CDR3 has 15 amino acids. With V trimmed by 0 bases and J by 12 bases, 12 bases remained unmatched.

In its sample, this clone was seen a few times. V is TRBV6-6 and J is TRBJ2-7; D possibly corresponds to TRBD1 (6 bases). The CDR3 has 11 residues. With 6 bases removed from V and 4 bases from J, the gap between germline ends came to 7 bases. The germline CDR1 and CDR2 sequences are MNHNY and SVGAGI (reference sequence). CDR3: CASSDRYEQYF. The CDR3 DNA follows: TGTGCCAGCAGCGACAGGTACGAGCAGTACTTC.

The rearrangement uses TRBV7-3 and TRBJ1-2; the match to TRBD1 covers 11 bases. Trimming removed 5 bases from V and 2 bases from J; junction bases left unmatched: 4. The CDR3 runs to 15 residues. The germline CDR1 and CDR2 sequences are SGHTA and FQGTGA. CDR3 in amino acids: CASSLRTGGNYGYTF. CDR3 coding DNA: TGTGCCAGCAGCCTACGGACAGGGGGCAACTATGGCTACACCTTC.

The chain recombines TRBV5-4 with TRBJ2-2; no definite D call. The length of the CDR3 is 14 residues. From germline, CDR1 is SGHNT and CDR2 YYREEE (reference sequence). The V end was cut by 2 bases, the J end by 5 bases, with 10 bases between. The CDR3 sequence is CASSFLAGTGELFF. The CDR3 DNA sequence: TGTGCCAGCAGCTTCCTCGCAGGAACCGGGGAGCTGTTTTTT.

This clone was seen more than once but under ten times. This chain uses TRBV6-1 with TRBJ1-3; no firm D call. Germline values: CDR1 MNHNS, CDR2 SASEGT. Trimming took off 5 bases at V and 7 bases at J, with 9 bases between the two ends. The CDR3 sequence is 12 residues long. CDR3 DNA sequence: TGTGCCAGCAGTATACAGTGGAACACCATATATTTT. Translating it yields CASSIQWNTIYF.

The chain uses TRBV6-4 and TRBJ1-2; TRBD1 agrees at 9 bases. Germline loops: CDR1 MRHNA, CDR2 SNTAGT. V trimming: 6 bases; J trimming: 5 bases; junction bases outside the gene matches: 10. The CDR3 is 15 residues long. The CDR3 nucleotides read TGTGCCAGCAGCCACACAGGGGGCGCTGGATATGGCTACACCTTC. Translating gives CASSHTGGAGYGYTF.

The CDR3 DNA is TGTGCCACCAGCAGGCAAGGACAGGGTGGCGGCTACACCTTC. Translated, it gives CATSRQGQGGGYTF. V and J are TRBV15 and TRBJ1-2; 8 nucleotides line up with TRBD1. The CDR3 has 14 amino acids. Germline CDR1 reads LNHNV; CDR2 reads YYDKDF (reference sequence). Unmatched junction bases numbered 8, after V lost 3 bases and J lost 8 bases. Drawing the rest from reference TRBV15 and TRBJ1-2, the complete variable domain is DAMVIQNPRYQVTQFGKPVTLSCSQTLNHNVMYWYQQKSSQAPKLLFHYYDKDFNNEADTPDNFQSRRPNTSFCFLDIRSPGLGDTAMYLCATSRQGQGGGYTFGSGTRLTVV.

The chain uses TRBV5-4 and TRBJ2-2; TRBD2 is a possible D gene (5 bases). Germline CDR1 reads SGHNT; CDR2 reads YYREEE (reference sequence). The V gene lost 5 bases and the J gene lost 0 bases, with 8 bases spanning the gap. This CDR3 contains 14 residues. This CDR3 reads CASSSAPNTGELFF. The CDR3 DNA reads TGTGCCAGCAGTAGCGCGCCGAACACCGGGGAGCTGTTTTTT.

This chain uses TRBV6-5 with TRBJ1-4; D gene unclear. The germline V and J ends were trimmed by 0 bases and 0 bases, with 8 bases remaining between them. Germline CDR1 and CDR2: MNHEY and SVGAGI. CDR3 length: 16 residues. The CDR3 loop reads CASSYSLLATNEKLFF. The CDR3 DNA follows: TGTGCCAGCAGTTACTCCTTACTTGCAACTAATGAAAAACTGTTTTTT.

The chain joins TRBV7-7 to TRBJ2-1, with 8 nucleotides matching TRBD1. The CDR3 spans 15 residues. The V gene end was trimmed by 2 bases and the J gene end by 8 bases; junction bases not matched to a gene: 8. The germline CDR1 and CDR2 sequences are SSHAT and FNYEAQ (reference sequence). The CDR3 protein is CASSLNTGGNDEQFF. DNA of the CDR3: TGTGCCAGCAGCTTAAATACAGGGGGTAATGATGAGCAGTTCTTC.